Shown below are 30 T cell receptor beta chains from a single sample sequenced in a study of cytomegalovirus exposure and HLA in healthy donors. PCR amplification relied on 60 Vbeta primers (plus 13 Jbeta primers). Only in-frame clones appear in the TCRdb table, and some are missing; sequencing was by immunoSEQ multiplex PCR. The sample yields 150,000 to 200,000 clones, around three quarters seen once. What was sequenced was PBMCs. These receptors all come from a man aged 35 to 55 in good health and CMV-seronegative.

The chain employs TRBV27 and TRBJ2-3; D might be TRBD1 (5 bases). Between the trimmed V and J ends, which lost 6 bases and 2 bases, there was a span of 18 bases. Germline V lookup: CDR1 MNHEY, CDR2 SMNVEV (reference sequence). This CDR3 has 16 amino acids. The CDR3 loop is CASRLSLTAYTDTQYF. In DNA, the CDR3 is TGTGCCAGCAGGCTATCTTTGACAGCTTACACAGATACGCAGTATTTT.

The rearrangement joins TRBV9 to TRBJ2-3; 13 nucleotides line up with TRBD2. The ends lost 4 bases at V and 5 bases at J; junction bases unmatched: 13. CDR1 and CDR2 from the germline V gene are SGDLS and YYNGEE. The CDR3 contains 18 residues. The CDR3 region has the DNA TGTGCCAGCAGCTTACCCTACGGACTAGCGGGAGAAAAAGATACGCAGTATTTT. As protein: CASSLPYGLAGEKDTQYF.

This clone appeared a few times. The chain links TRBV4-2 to TRBJ1-5; 9 bases are a match to TRBD1. Trimming took 6 bases from V and 6 from J; bases not matched to a gene: 6. The CDR3 consists of 14 residues. Per the germline V gene, CDR1 is LGHNA and CDR2 is YNFKEQ. CDR3 DNA sequence: TGTGCCAGCAGGGGACAGGGAGATTTTCAGCCCCAGCATTTT. It is translated as CASRGQGDFQPQHF.

V gene TRBV19 combines with J gene TRBJ2-1, with 8 positions matching TRBD1. Germline assignment: CDR1 LNHDA and CDR2 SQIVND (reference sequence). Trimming cost V 1 base and J 9 bases; bases outside gene matches: 11. The CDR3 has 16 residues. In nucleotides, the CDR3 is TGTGCCAGTAGTATAGGGGGACAGGCTCCCTGGGGTGAGCAGTTCTTC. This codes for CASSIGGQAPWGEQFF.

The chain carries TRBV6-4 and TRBJ2-6; D ambiguous. Trimming cost V 4 bases and J 2 bases, with 12 bases left between them. Germline V gives CDR1 MRHNA, CDR2 SNTAGT. The CDR3 contains 16 residues. This CDR3 is CASSVRGMPGANVLTF. CDR3 nucleotides: TGTGCCAGCAGTGTAAGAGGAATGCCTGGGGCCAACGTCCTGACTTTC.

The gene calls are TRBV5-5 and TRBJ1-2, with 7 bases lining up with TRBD1. The trim removed 4 bases at V and 9 bases at J, leaving 21 bases unmatched. CDR3 length equals 17 residues. Per germline, CDR1 SGHKS and CDR2 YYEKEE (reference sequence). The CDR3 region is CASSLNPPGQINPSYTF. In DNA, the CDR3 is TGTGCCAGCAGCCTAAACCCTCCGGGACAGATAAATCCAAGCTACACCTTC.

The table lists this clone with a few counts. This rearrangement joins TRBV27 to TRBJ2-3; D is uncertain. CDR1 MNHEY and CDR2 SMNVEV come from the germline V gene (reference sequence). V was clipped by 6 bases and J by 1 base, with 23 bases between them. This CDR3 has 18 residues. CDR3 bases: TGTGCCAGCAGCCGCTGGGCCGGCGTGGGCGAAGGCACAGATACGCAGTATTTT. It codes for CASSRWAGVGEGTDTQYF.

The gene calls are TRBV6-1 and TRBJ2-1; the match to TRBD2 covers 13 bases. With V trimmed by 1 base and J by 6 bases, 6 bases remained unmatched. Looked up from germline, CDR1 is MNHNS and CDR2 is SASEGT. CDR3 length: 17 amino acids. The DNA of the CDR3 is TGTGCCAGCAGTGAAGTTTGGACTAGCGGGAGCGGCAATGAGCAGTTCTTC. Translated: CASSEVWTSGSGNEQFF.

This chain joins TRBV28 and TRBJ1-2; TRBD1 aligns across 7 bases. The CDR3 totals 15 residues. With 2 bases clipped from V and 5 bases from J, the junction kept 8 bases outside the gene matches. Germline assignment: CDR1 MDHEN and CDR2 SYDVKM. In DNA, the CDR3 is TGTGCCAGCAGTTTAGACGGACAGGTTACATATGGCTACACCTTC. Protein: CASSLDGQVTYGYTF.

The rearrangement uses TRBV11-2 and TRBJ2-7; perhaps TRBD1 as D (6 bases). The CDR3 has 13 residues. The germline V and J ends were trimmed by 5 bases and 4 bases, with 12 bases remaining between them. CDR1 and CDR2 (germline): SGHAT, FQNNGV. CDR3 loop: CASSKNRVYEQYF. The CDR3 region has the DNA TGTGCCAGCAGCAAAAACAGGGTTTACGAGCAGTACTTC.

This clone has just a few counts. The V call is TRBV28, the J call TRBJ1-3; tentatively, D is TRBD1 (5 bases). Germline V gives CDR1 MDHEN, CDR2 SYDVKM. This CDR3 has 16 residues. V was clipped by 5 bases and J by 4 bases, with 18 bases between them. In DNA, the CDR3 is TGTGCCAGCAGTCCCCCCCGCAGGGTTGCGGGAAACACCATATATTTT. Translation: CASSPPRRVAGNTIYF.

V usage is TRBV21-1 and J usage is TRBJ2-1; the table's TRBD2 call for D was not verified on the DNA. TRBV21-1 counts as a pseudogene. CDR3 length: 18 amino acids. CDR3 in DNA: TGTGCCAGCAGCGAAACCCGATTCGTCACCGGGGTCTACAATGAGCAGTTCTTC. Amino acid sequence: CASSETRFVTGVYNEQFF.

This clone was recorded only once. The chain joins TRBV19 to TRBJ1-3; weak D call: TRBD1 (5 bases). Trimming cost V 5 bases and J 0 bases, with 11 bases left between them. The CDR3 loop spans 15 amino acids. CDR1 is LNHDA, CDR2 SQIVND, per germline (reference sequence). The CDR3 coding sequence is TGTGCCAGTAGTCTACAGGCCTCCTCTGGAAACACCATATATTTT. Protein: CASSLQASSGNTIYF. The whole variable domain, filled in from reference TRBV19 and TRBJ1-3, reads DGGITQSPKYLFRKEGQNVTLSCEQNLNHDAMYWYRQDPGQGLRLIYYSQIVNDFQKGDIAEGYSVSREKKESFPLTVTSAQKNPTAFYLCASSLQASSGNTIYFGEGSWLTVV.

The chain links TRBV27 to TRBJ2-5; 8 bases agree with TRBD2. With 5 bases clipped from V and 11 bases from J, the junction kept 13 bases outside the gene matches. This CDR3 has 14 residues. Per the germline V gene, CDR1 is MNHEY and CDR2 is SMNVEV (reference sequence). DNA for the CDR3: TGTGCCAGCAGTCCCCCGGGCGGAGCGGGGGAGCAGTACTTC. This codes for CASSPPGGAGEQYF.

V usage is TRBV12-5 and J usage is TRBJ1-2; D call uncertain. Germline V gene lookup returns CDR1 LGHNT and CDR2 FRNRAP. The CDR3 runs to 13 residues. Trimming took 1 base from V and 8 from J, leaving 11 bases between them. The CDR3 is CASGLEPGTGYTF. CDR3 nucleotides: TGTGCTAGTGGTTTGGAGCCGGGAACCGGCTACACCTTC.

This clone has only a few counts. The chain recombines TRBV4-1 with TRBJ1-4; TRBD1 matches 9 bases. J lost 8 bases, V lost 5 bases, and 12 bases had no gene match. CDR1 is MGHRA, CDR2 YSYEKL, per germline. The CDR3 sequence is 16 residues long. The CDR3 reads CASSALLGQGSEKLFF. The DNA for the CDR3 is TGCGCCAGCAGCGCGCTTCTCGGACAGGGGAGCGAAAAACTGTTTTTT.

The chain joins TRBV6-1 to TRBJ1-1, with D possibly being TRBD1 (5 bases). Germline assignment: CDR1 MNHNS and CDR2 SASEGT. The CDR3 is made up of 14 amino acids. Trimming removed 3 bases from V and 0 bases from J, with 8 bases in between. The CDR3 DNA follows: TGTGCCAGCAGTGATGGGGGGATGAACACTGAAGCTTTCTTT. It specifies CASSDGGMNTEAFF.

The CDR3 DNA is TGCAGCGCCCGCCGGGGGGGCTCTGGGGCCAACGTCCTGACTTTC. Its protein product is CSARRGGSGANVLTF. V gene TRBV29-1 combines with J gene TRBJ2-6; 8 bases map to TRBD2. Germline CDR1 and CDR2: SQVTM and ANQGSEA. This CDR3 contains 15 residues. The trim removed 7 bases at V and 0 bases at J, leaving 5 bases unmatched.

This chain links TRBV18 with TRBJ2-3, with 10 nucleotides matching TRBD2. The CDR3 covers 15 residues. Germline V CDR1 and CDR2: KGHSH, LQKENI. Trimming cost V 5 bases and J 3 bases; bases outside gene matches: 5. CDR3 DNA sequence: TGTGCCAGCTCATCCCTAGCGGGAGATACAGATACGCAGTATTTT. Amino acids: CASSSLAGDTDTQYF.

The chain couples TRBV7-9 to TRBJ1-3; TRBD1 matches 7 bases. The CDR3 has 16 residues. Germline V gives CDR1 SEHNR, CDR2 FQNEAQ (reference sequence). Unmatched junction bases numbered 8, after V lost 6 bases and J lost 0 bases. CDR3 sequence: CASSPTTGNSGNTIYF. The CDR3 bases are TGTGCCAGCAGTCCAACGACAGGGAACTCTGGAAACACCATATATTTT.

CDR3 sequence reads: CASSADGLAAGELFF. The CDR3 nucleotides read TGTGCCAGCAGCGCGGACGGACTAGCGGCCGGGGAGCTGTTTTTT. V usage is TRBV5-5 and J usage is TRBJ2-2; 10 bases fit TRBD2. The ends lost 4 bases at V and 6 bases at J; junction bases unmatched: 6. The CDR3 consists of 15 residues. Germline CDR1 SGHKS, CDR2 YYEKEE (reference sequence).

This chain joins TRBV6-5 and TRBJ2-7; possible D gene TRBD2, 5 bases. CDR1 and CDR2 (germline): MNHEY, SVGAGI. Trimming pared 0 bases from V and 3 bases from J, leaving 12 bases between. The CDR3 totals 15 residues. The CDR3, as DNA: TGTGCCAGCAGTTACTCGGCGGGCTTGGTCTACGAGCAGTACTTC. Protein sequence: CASSYSAGLVYEQYF.

This clone was recorded a few times. The chain uses TRBV7-9 and TRBJ1-1; possible D gene TRBD1, 5 bases. From germline, CDR1 is SEHNR and CDR2 FQNEAQ (reference sequence). The CDR3 sequence is 13 residues long. The V end lost 5 bases, the J end lost 1 base, and 8 bases lay between the germline ends. The DNA for the CDR3 is TGTGCCAGCAGCCCGACAGCGAACACTGAAGCTTTCTTT. As protein: CASSPTANTEAFF. Using reference TRBV7-9 and TRBJ1-1 for the parts outside the CDR3, the full variable domain is DTGVSQNPRHKITKRGQNVTFRCDPISEHNRLYWYRQTLGQGPEFLTYFQNEAQLEKSRLLSDRFSAERPKGSFSTLEIQRTEQGDSAMYLCASSPTANTEAFFGQGTRLTVV.

The chain carries TRBV18 and TRBJ1-1; TRBD1 matches at 10 bases. Germline CDR1 KGHSH, CDR2 LQKENI. V shed 3 bases and J 4 bases; nucleotides not matched to a gene: 5. The CDR3 contains 15 residues. The CDR3 region is CASSPDRGEGTEAFF. The CDR3 DNA follows: TGTGCCAGCTCACCGGACAGGGGGGAGGGCACTGAAGCTTTCTTT.

The chain uses TRBV2 and TRBJ2-1, with 8 bases lining up with TRBD2. Germline lookup yields CDR1 SNHLY and CDR2 FYNNEI. J gave up 4 bases and V 0 bases, and 11 bases lay outside the gene matches. The length of the CDR3 is 18 residues. The CDR3 DNA reads TGTGCCAGCAGTGAAGCGCTTGGCCTAGCGGGCCTTTACAATGAGCAGTTCTTC. It encodes CASSEALGLAGLYNEQFF.

CDR3 nucleotide sequence: TGTGCCAGTAGTAGGCGGGGACAGGGGGCCTATGGCTACACCTTC. This gives the protein CASSRRGQGAYGYTF. This chain joins TRBV19 and TRBJ1-2; 12 nucleotides align to TRBD1. The V gene end was trimmed by 4 bases and the J gene end by 4 bases; junction bases not matched to a gene: 4. Germline CDR1 LNHDA, CDR2 SQIVND (reference sequence). The CDR3 length is 15 residues.

The chain couples TRBV20-1 to TRBJ1-1; D gene ambiguous. Trimming removed 6 bases from V and 2 bases from J, with 7 bases in between. The CDR3 has 11 residues. The V gene's germline CDR1 is DFQATT and CDR2 SNEGSKA (reference sequence). The CDR3 region is CSATENTEAFF. The CDR3 DNA reads as TGCAGTGCAACAGAAAACACTGAAGCTTTCTTT.

The CDR3 loop reads CSAGLAGETQYF. CDR3 DNA: TGCAGCGCCGGACTAGCGGGAGAGACCCAGTACTTC. The rearrangement joins TRBV29-1 to TRBJ2-5, with TRBD2 matching over 11 bases. Germline lookup yields CDR1 SQVTM and CDR2 ANQGSEA. This CDR3 has 12 residues. After removal of 7 bases from V and 4 bases from J, the junction contained 2 bases not matched to a gene. Using reference TRBV29-1 and TRBJ2-5 for the parts outside the CDR3, the full variable domain is SAVISQKPSRDICQRGTSLTIQCQVDSQVTMMFWYRQQPGQSLTLIATANQGSEATYESGFVIDKFPISRPNLTFSTLTVSNMSPEDSSIYLCSAGLAGETQYFGPGTRLLVL.

V gene TRBV7-2 combines with J gene TRBJ1-1, with 7 nucleotides matching TRBD1. V lost 3 bases and J lost 0; bases outside the gene matches: 1. Germline CDR1 is SGHTA and CDR2 is FQGNSA. The CDR3 runs 14 residues. CDR3 DNA: TGTGCCAGCAGCTTCCAGGGGGTGAACACTGAAGCTTTCTTT. It codes for CASSFQGVNTEAFF.

The V and J genes are TRBV5-1 and TRBJ2-7; 9 nucleotides agree with TRBD2. The CDR3 covers 16 residues. Germline loops: CDR1 SGHRS, CDR2 YFSETQ. V shed 0 bases and J 0 bases; nucleotides not matched to a gene: 4. This CDR3 reads CASSLGSGGSSYEQYF. CDR3 in DNA: TGCGCCAGCAGCTTGGGTAGCGGGGGAAGCTCCTACGAGCAGTACTTC.